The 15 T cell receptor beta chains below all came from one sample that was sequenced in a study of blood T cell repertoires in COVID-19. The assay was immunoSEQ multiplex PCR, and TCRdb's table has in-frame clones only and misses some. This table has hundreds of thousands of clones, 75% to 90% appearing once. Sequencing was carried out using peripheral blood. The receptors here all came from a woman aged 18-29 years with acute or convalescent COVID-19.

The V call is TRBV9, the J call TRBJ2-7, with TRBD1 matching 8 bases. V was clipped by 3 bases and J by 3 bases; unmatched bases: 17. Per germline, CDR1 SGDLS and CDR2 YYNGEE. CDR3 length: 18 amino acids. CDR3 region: CASSGHRDRPNGDYEQYF. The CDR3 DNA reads TGTGCCAGCAGCGGACACCGGGACAGGCCCAACGGGGACTACGAGCAGTACTTC.

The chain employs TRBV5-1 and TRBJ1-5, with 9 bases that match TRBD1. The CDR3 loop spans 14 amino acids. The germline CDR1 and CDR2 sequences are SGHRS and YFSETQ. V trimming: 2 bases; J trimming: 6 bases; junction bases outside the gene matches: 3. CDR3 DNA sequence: TGCGCCAGCAGCTTACAGGGGGCGAGTCAGCCCCAGCATTTT. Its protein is CASSLQGASQPQHF.

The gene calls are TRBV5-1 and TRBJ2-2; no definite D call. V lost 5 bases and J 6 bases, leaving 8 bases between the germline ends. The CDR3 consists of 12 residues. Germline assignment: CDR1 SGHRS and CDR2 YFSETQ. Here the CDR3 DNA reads TGCGCCAGCAGTAAGAGGTCCGGGGAGCTGTTTTTT. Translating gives CASSKRSGELFF.

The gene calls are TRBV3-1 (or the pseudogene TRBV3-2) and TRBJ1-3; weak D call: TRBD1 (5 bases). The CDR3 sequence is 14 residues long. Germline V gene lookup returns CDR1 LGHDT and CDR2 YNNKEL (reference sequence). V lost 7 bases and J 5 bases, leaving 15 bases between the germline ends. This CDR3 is CASTRQIFRNTIYF. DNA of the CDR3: TGTGCCAGCACCAGACAGATTTTTCGAAACACCATATATTTT.

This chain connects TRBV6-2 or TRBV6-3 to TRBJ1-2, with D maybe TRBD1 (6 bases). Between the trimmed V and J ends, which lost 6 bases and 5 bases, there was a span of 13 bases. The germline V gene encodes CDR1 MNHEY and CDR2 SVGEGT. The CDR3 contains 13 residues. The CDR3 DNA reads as TGTGCCAGCAGCACCCCACAGGGTTATGGCTACACCTTC. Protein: CASSTPQGYGYTF.

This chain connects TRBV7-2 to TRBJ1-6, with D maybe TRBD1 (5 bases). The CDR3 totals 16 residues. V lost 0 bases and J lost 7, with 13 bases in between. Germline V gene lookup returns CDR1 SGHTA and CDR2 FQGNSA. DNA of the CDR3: TGTGCCAGCAGCTTAGCAGGCGGGACCGGGAATTCACCCCTCCACTTT. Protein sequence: CASSLAGGTGNSPLHF. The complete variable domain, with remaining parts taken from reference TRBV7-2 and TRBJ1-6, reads GAGVSQSPSNKVTEKGKDVELRCDPISGHTALYWYRQSLGQGLEFLIYFQGNSAPDKSGLPSDRFSAERTGGSVSTLTIQRTQQEDSAVYLCASSLAGGTGNSPLHFGNGTRLTVT.

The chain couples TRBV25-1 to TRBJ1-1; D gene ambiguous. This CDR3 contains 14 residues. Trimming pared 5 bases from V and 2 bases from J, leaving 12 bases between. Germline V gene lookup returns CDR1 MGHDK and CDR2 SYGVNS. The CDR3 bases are TGTGCCAGCAGTATGTCGAGGAGCAACACTGAAGCTTTCTTT. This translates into CASSMSRSNTEAFF.

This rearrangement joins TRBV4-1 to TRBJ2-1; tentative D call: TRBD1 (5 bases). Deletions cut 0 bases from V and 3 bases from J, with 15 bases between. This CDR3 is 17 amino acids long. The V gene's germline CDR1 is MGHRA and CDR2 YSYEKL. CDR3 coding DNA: TGCGCCAGCAGCCAAGATTTAATCCAGGGAAGCTACAATGAGCAGTTCTTC. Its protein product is CASSQDLIQGSYNEQFF.

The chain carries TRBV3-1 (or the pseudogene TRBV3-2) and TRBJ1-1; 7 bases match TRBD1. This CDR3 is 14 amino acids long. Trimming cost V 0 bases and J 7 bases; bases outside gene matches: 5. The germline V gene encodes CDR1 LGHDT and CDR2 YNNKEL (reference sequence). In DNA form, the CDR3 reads TGTGCCAGCAGCCAAGATGACAGGGTAAGTGAAGCTTTCTTT. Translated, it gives CASSQDDRVSEAFF.

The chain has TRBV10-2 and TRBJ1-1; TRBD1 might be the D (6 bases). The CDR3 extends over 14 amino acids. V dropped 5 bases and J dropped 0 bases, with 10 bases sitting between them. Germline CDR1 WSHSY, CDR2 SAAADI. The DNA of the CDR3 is TGCGCCAGCAGTAAAGACAGGCTGAACACTGAAGCTTTCTTT. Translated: CASSKDRLNTEAFF.

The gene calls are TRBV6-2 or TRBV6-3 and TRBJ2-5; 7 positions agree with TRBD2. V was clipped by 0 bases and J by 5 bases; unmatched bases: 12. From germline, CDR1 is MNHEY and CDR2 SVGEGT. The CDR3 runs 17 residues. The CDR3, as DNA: TGTGCCAGCAGTTACTCTATGACTAGCCATCCATGGGAGACCCAGTACTTC. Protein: CASSYSMTSHPWETQYF.

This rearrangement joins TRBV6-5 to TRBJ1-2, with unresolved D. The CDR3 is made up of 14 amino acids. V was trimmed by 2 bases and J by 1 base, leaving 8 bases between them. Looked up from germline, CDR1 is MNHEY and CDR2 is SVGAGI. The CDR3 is CASSYHRVNYGYTF. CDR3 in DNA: TGTGCCAGCAGTTACCACCGGGTTAACTATGGCTACACCTTC.

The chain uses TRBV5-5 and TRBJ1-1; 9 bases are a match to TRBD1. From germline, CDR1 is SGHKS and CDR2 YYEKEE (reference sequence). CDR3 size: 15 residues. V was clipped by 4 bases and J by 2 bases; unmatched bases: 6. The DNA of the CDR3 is TGTGCCAGCAGCATATGGGACAGGGAAAACACTGAAGCTTTCTTT. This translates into CASSIWDRENTEAFF.

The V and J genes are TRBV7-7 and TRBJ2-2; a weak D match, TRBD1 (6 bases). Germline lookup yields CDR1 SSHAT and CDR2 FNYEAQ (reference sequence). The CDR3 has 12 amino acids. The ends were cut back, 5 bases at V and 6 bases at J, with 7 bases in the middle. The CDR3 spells CASSPGAGELFF. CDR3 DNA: TGTGCCAGCAGCCCAGGGGCCGGGGAGCTGTTTTTT.

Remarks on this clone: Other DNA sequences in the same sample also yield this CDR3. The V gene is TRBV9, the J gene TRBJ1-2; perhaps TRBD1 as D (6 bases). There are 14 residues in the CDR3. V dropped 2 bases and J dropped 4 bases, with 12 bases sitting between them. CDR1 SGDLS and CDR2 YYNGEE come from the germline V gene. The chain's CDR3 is CASSVSGGSYGYTF. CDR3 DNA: TGTGCCAGCAGCGTCTCGGGGGGCAGCTATGGCTACACCTTC.